The present T cell receptor (beta chain) was sequenced within a study of T-cell reconstitution after alpha-beta-depleted transplantation in children. Preparation of the TCRbeta library was carried out with unique molecular identifiers. A single record per CDR3 protein comes from TCRdb applying MiXCR to the PCR reads. Of hundreds of thousands of distinct CDR3 sequences in the sample, 15% to 20% were seen once. CDR1 is KGHSH and CDR2 is LQKENI in the germline V gene. The CDR3 covers 14 residues. After removal of 2 bases from V and 4 bases from J, the junction contained 2 bases not matched to a gene. This clonotype was recorded many times.

This chain joins TRBV18 and TRBJ2-3, with 8 bases matching TRBD1. The sequence came from a human donor who donated a stem cell graft to a child with acute myeloid leukemia. The material was PBMCs from the stem cell graft donor, obtained from the stem cell graft. The chain's CDR3 is CASSPGTGADTQYF. The CDR3 bases are TGTGCCAGCTCACCAGGGACAGGTGCAGATACGCAGTATTTT.